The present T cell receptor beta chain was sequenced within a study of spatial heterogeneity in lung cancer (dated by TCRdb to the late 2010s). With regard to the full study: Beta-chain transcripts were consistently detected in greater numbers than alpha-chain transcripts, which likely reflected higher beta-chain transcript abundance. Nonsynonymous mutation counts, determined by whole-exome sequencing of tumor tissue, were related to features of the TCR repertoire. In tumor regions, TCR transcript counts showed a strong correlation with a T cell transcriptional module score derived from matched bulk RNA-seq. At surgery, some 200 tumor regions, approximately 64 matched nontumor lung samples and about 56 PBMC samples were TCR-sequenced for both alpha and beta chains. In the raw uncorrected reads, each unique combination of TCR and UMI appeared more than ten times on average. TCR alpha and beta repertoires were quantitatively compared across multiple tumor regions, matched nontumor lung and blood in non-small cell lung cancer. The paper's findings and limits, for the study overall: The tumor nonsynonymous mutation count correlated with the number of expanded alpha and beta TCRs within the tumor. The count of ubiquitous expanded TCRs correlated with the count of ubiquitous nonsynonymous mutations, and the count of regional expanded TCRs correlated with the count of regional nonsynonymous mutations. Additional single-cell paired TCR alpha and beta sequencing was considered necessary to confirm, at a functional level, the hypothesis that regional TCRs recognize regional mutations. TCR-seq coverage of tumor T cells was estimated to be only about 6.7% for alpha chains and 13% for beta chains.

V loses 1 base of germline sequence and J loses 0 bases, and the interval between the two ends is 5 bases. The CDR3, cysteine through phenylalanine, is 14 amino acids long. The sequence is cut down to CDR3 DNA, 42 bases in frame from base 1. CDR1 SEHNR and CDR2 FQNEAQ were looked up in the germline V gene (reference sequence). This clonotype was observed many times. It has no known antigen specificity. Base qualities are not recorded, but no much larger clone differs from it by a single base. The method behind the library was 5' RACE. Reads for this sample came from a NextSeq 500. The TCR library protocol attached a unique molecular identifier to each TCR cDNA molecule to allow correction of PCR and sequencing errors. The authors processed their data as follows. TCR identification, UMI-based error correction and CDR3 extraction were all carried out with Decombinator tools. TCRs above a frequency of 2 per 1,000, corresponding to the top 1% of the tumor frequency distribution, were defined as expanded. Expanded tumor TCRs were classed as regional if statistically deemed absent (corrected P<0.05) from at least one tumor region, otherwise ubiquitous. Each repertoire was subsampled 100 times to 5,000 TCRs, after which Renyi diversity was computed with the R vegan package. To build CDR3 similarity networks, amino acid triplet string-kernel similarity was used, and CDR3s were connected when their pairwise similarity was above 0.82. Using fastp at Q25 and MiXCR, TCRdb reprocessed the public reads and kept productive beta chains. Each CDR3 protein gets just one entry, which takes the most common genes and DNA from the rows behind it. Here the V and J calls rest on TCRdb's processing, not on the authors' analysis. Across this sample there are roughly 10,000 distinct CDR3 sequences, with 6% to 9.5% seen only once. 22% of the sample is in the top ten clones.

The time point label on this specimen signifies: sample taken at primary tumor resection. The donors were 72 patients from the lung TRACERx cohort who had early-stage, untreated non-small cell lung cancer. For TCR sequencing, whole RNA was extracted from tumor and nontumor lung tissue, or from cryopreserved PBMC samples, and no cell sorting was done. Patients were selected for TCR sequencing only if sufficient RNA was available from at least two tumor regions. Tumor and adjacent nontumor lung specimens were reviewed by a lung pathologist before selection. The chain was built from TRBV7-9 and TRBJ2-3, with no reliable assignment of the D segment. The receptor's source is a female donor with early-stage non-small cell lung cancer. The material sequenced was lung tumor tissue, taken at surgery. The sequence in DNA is TGTGCCAGCAGCTTAGTGGACAGCACAGATACGCAGTATTTT. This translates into CASSLVDSTDTQYF.